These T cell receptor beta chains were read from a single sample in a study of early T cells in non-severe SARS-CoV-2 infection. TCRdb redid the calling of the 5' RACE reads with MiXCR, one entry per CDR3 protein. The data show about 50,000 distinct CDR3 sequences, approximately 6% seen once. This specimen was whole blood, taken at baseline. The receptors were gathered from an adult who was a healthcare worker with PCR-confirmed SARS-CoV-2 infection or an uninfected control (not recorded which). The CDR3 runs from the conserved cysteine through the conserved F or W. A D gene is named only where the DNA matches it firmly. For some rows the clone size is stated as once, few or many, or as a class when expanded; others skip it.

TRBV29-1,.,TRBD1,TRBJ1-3,CSVGTGGSGNTIYF,TGCAGCGTTGGGACAGGGGGCTCTGGAAACACCATATATTTT
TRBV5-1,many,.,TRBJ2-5,CASSRMQETQYF,TGCGCCAGCAGTCGGATGCAAGAGACCCAGTACTTC
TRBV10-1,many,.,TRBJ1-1,CATRDSQNTEAFF,TGCGCCACCCGTGACTCACAGAACACTGAAGCTTTCTTT
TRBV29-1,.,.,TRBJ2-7,CSVDPVGNYEQYF,TGCAGCGTTGATCCGGTCGGGAACTACGAGCAGTACTTC
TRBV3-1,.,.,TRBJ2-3,CASSQGKRTDTQYF,TGTGCCAGCAGCCAAGGAAAGCGGACAGATACGCAGTATTTT
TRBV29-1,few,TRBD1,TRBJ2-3,CSVSQGTDTQYF,TGCAGCGTGTCACAGGGGACAGATACGCAGTATTTT
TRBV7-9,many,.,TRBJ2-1,CASSSPRADEQFF,TGTGCCAGCAGCTCCCCGAGGGCGGATGAGCAGTTCTTC
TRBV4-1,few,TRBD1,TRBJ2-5,CASSQVWDSPQETQYF,TGCGCCAGCAGCCAAGTCTGGGACAGCCCACAAGAGACCCAGTACTTC
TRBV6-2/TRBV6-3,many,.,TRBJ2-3,CASSYFSDTQYF,TGTGCCAGCAGTTACTTCAGCGATACGCAGTATTTT
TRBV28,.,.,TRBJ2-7,CATGVEGFYEQYF,TGTGCCACAGGTGTAGAAGGATTCTACGAGCAGTACTTC
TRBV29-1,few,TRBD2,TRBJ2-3,CSVELAGVLTDTQYF,TGCAGCGTTGAACTGGCGGGAGTTCTCACAGATACGCAGTATTTT
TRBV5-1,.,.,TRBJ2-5,CASSLDGRGPETLYF,TGCGCCAGCAGCTTGGATGGCAGGGGCCCTGAAACGCTCTACTTC
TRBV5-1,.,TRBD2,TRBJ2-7,CASSLDPGGFYEQYF,TGCGCCAGCAGCTTGGATCCGGGAGGCTTCTACGAGCAGTACTTC